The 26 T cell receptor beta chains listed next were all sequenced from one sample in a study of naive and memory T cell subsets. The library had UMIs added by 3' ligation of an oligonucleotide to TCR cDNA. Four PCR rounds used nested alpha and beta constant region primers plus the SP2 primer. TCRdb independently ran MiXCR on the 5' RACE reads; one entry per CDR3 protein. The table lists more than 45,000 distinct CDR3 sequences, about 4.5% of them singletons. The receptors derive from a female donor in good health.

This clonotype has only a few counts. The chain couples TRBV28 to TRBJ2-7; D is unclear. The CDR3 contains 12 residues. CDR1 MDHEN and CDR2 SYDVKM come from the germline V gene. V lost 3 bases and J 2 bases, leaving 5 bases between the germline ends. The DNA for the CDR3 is TGTGCCAGCAGTTTGGTGGCCTACGAGCAGTACTTC. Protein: CASSLVAYEQYF.

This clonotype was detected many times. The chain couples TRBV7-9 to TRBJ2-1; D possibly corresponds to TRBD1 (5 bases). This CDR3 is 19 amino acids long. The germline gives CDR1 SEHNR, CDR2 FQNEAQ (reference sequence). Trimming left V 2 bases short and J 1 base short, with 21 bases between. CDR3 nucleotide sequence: TGTGCCAGCAGCTTAAGTAAGGGGTTTAGCCAGCCGTCCTACAATGAGCAGTTCTTC. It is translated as CASSLSKGFSQPSYNEQFF.

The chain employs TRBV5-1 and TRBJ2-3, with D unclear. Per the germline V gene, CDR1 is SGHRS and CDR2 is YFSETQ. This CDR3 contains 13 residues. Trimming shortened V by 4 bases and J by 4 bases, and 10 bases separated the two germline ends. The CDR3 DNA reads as TGCGCCAGCAGCATAGGACCTCCAGATACGCAGTATTTT. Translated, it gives CASSIGPPDTQYF.

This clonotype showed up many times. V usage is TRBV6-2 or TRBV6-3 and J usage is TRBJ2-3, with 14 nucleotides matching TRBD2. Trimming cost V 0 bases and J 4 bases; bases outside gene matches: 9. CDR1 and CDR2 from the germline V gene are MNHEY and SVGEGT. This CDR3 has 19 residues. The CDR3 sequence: CASSYSSGTSGRKADTQYF. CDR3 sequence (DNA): TGTGCCAGCAGTTACTCAAGCGGGACTAGCGGGAGAAAAGCAGATACGCAGTATTTT.

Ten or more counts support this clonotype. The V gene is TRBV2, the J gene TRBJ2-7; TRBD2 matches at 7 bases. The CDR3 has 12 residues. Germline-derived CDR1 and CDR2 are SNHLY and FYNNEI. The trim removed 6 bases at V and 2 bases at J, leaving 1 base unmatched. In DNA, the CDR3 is TGTGCCAGCAGGGGGGGGACCTACGAGCAGTACTTC. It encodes CASRGGTYEQYF. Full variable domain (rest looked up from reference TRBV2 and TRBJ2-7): EPEVTQTPSHQVTQMGQEVILRCVPISNHLYFYWYRQILGQKVEFLVSFYNNEISEKSEIFDDQFSVERPDGSNFTLKIRSTKLEDSAMYFCASRGGTYEQYFGPGTRLTVT.

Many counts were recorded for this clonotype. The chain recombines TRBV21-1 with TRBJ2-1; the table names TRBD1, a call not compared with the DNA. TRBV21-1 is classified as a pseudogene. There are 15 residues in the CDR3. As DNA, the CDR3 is TGTGCCAGCAGCCCACCCCACAGGTCATTCAATGAGCAGTTCTTC. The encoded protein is CASSPPHRSFNEQFF.

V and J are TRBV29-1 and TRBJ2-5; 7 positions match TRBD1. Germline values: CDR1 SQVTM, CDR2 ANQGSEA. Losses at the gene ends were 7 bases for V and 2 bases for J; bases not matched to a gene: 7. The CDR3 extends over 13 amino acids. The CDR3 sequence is CSALTGSQETQYF. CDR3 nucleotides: TGCAGCGCCCTGACAGGGAGTCAAGAGACCCAGTACTTC.

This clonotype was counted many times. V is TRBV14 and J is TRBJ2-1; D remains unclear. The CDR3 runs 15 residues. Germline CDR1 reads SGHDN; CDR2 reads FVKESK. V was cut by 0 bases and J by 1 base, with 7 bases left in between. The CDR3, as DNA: TGTGCCAGCAGCCAAGAGGGTATTTCCTACAATGAGCAGTTCTTC. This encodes CASSQEGISYNEQFF.

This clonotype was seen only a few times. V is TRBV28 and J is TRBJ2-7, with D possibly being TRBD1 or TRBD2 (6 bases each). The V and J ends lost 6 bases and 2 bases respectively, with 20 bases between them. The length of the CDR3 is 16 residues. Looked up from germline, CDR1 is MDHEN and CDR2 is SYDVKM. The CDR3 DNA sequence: TGTGCCAGCAGGCATTCTCGGGACTGGGACACCTACGAGCAGTACTTC. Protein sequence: CASRHSRDWDTYEQYF. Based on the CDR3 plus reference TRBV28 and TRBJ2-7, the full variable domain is DVKVTQSSRYLVKRTGEKVFLECVQDMDHENMFWYRQDPGLGLRLIYFSYDVKMKEKGDIPEGYSVSREKKERFSLILESASTNQTSMYLCASRHSRDWDTYEQYFGPGTRLTVT.

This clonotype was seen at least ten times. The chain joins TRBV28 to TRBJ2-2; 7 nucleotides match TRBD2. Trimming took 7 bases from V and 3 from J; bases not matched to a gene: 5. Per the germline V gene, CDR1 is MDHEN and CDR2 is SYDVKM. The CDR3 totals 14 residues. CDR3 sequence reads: CASTVGRYTGELFF. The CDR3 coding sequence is TGTGCCAGCACCGTCGGGAGGTACACCGGGGAGCTGTTTTTT.

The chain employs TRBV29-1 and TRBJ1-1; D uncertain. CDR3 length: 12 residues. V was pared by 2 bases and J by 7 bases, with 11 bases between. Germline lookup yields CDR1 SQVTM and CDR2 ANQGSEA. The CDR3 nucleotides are TGCAGCGTTGAACGGGTGGAGGGTGAAGCTTTCTTT. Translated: CSVERVEGEAFF.

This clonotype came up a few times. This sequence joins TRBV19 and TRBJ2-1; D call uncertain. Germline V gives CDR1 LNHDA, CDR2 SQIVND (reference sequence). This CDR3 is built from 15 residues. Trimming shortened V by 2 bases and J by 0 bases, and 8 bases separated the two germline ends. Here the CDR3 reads CASSIRQSSYNEQFF. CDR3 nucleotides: TGTGCCAGTAGTATACGGCAGAGCTCCTACAATGAGCAGTTCTTC.

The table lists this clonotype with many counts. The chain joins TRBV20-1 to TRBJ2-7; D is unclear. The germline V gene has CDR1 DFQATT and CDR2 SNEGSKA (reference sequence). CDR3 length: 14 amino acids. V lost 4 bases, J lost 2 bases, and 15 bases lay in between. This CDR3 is CSAIFNPGAYEQYF. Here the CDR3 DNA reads TGCAGTGCTATCTTCAACCCTGGGGCCTACGAGCAGTACTTC.

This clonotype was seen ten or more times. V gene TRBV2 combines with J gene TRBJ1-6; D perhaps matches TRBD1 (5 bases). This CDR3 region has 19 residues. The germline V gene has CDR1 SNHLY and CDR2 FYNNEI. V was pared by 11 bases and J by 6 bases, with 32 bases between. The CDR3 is CAPHPAGRSSKGCNSPLHF. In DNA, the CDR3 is TGTGCCCCACACCCCGCGGGACGTAGTTCAAAGGGCTGTAATTCACCCCTCCACTTT.

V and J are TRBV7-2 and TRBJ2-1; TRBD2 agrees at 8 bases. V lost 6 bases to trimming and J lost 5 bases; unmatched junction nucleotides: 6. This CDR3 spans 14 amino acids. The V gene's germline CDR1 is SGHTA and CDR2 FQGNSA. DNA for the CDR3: TGTGCCAGCAGTGATAGCGGGATCCACAATGAGCAGTTCTTC. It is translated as CASSDSGIHNEQFF.

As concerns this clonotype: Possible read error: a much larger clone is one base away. The CDR3 loop reads CASGSRGTYNEQFF. CDR3 nucleotides: TGTGCCAGCGGTTCTCGCGGGACCTACAATGAGCAGTTCTTC. The chain combines TRBV28 with TRBJ2-1, with D tentatively TRBD2 (6 bases). Per the germline V gene, CDR1 is MDHEN and CDR2 is SYDVKM. This CDR3 is 14 amino acids long. The ends were cut back, 8 bases at V and 2 bases at J, with 13 bases in the middle.

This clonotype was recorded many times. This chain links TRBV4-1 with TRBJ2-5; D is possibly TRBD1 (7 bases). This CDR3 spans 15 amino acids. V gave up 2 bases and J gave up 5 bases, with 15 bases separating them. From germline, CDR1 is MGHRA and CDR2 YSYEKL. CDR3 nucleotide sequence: TGCGCCAGCAGCCAATTGGAGGGGGCGCGGGAGACCCAGTACTTC. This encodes CASSQLEGARETQYF.

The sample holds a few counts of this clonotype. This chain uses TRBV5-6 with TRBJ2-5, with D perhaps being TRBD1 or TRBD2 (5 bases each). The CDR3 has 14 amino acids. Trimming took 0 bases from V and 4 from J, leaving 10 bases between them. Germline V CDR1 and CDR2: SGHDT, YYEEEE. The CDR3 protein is CASSLEGRVETQYF. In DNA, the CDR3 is TGTGCCAGCAGCTTGGAGGGACGAGTAGAGACCCAGTACTTC.

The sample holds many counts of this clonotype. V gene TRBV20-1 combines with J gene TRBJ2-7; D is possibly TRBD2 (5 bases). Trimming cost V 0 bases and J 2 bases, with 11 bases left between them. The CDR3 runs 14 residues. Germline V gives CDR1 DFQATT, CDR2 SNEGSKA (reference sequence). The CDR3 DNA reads TGCAGTGCTAGAGATCGGAAAGCGGCCTACGAGCAGTACTTC. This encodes CSARDRKAAYEQYF.

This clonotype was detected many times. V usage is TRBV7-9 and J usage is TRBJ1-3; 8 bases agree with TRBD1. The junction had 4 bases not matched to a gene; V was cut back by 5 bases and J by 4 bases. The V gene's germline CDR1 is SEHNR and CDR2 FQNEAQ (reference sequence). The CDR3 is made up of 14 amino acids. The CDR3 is CASSPTGVGNTIYF. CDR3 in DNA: TGTGCCAGCAGCCCGACAGGGGTCGGAAACACCATATATTTT.

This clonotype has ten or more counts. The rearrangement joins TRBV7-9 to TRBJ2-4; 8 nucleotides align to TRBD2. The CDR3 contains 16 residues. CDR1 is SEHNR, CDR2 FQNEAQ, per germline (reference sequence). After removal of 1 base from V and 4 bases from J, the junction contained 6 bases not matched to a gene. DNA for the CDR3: TGTGCCAGCAGCTTAGGCCTGGGACTAGATAAAAACATTCAGTACTTC. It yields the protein CASSLGLGLDKNIQYF. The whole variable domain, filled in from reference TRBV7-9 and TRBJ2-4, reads DTGVSQNPRHKITKRGQNVTFRCDPISEHNRLYWYRQTLGQGPEFLTYFQNEAQLEKSRLLSDRFSAERPKGSFSTLEIQRTEQGDSAMYLCASSLGLGLDKNIQYFGAGTRLSVL.

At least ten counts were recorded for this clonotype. CDR3 coding DNA: TGTGCCAGCAAGCTGACAGGGGCTGGCGGGGAGCTGTTTTTT. Its translation: CASKLTGAGGELFF. The V call is TRBV11-3, the J call TRBJ2-2; 8 bases line up with TRBD1. The CDR3 loop spans 14 amino acids. Looked up from germline, CDR1 is SGHNT and CDR2 is YENEEA. Trimming cost V 7 bases and J 7 bases; bases outside gene matches: 8.

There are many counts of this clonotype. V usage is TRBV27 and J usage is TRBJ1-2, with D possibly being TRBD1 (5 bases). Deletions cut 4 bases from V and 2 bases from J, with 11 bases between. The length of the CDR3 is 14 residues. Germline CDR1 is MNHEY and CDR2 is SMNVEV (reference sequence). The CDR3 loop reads CASSSTGKNYGYTF. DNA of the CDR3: TGTGCCAGCAGTTCCACAGGAAAGAACTATGGCTACACCTTC.

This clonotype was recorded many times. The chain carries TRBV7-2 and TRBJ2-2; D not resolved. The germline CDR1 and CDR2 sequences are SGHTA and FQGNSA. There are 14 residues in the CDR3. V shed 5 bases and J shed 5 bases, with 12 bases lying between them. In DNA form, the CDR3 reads TGTGCCAGCAGCATCGACGGGTTTACCGGGGAGCTGTTTTTT. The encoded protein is CASSIDGFTGELFF.

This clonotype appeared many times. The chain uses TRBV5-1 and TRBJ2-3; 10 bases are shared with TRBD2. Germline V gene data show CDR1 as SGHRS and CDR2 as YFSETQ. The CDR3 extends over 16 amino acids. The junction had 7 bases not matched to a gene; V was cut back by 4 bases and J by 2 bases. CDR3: CASSVTSGTLTDTQYF. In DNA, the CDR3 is TGCGCCAGCAGCGTAACTAGCGGGACCCTCACAGATACGCAGTATTTT.

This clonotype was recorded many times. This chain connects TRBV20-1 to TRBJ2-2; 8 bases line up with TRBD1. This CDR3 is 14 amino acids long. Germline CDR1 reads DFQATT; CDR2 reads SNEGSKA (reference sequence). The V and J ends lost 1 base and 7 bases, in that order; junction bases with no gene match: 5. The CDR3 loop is CSARGQGANGELFF. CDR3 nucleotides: TGCAGTGCTAGAGGCCAGGGGGCAAACGGGGAGCTGTTTTTT.